A selection of T cell receptor beta chains follows, all from one sample in a study of Graves' ophthalmopathy and Graves' hyperthyroidism. TCRdb re-called the multiplex PCR reads through MiXCR, storing one row per CDR3 protein. Here the sample spans about 590,000 distinct CDR3 sequences, 35% to 45% being singletons. Sequencing was carried out using peripheral blood or thyroid tissue (not recorded which). The receptors were gathered from an adult man with Graves' hyperthyroidism. Both conserved end residues are part of each CDR3. The D gene is left open where the match is weak. Some rows have no size entry. The others give once, few or many, or a class for an expanded clone.

v_gene	abundance	j_gene	d_gene	CDR3aa
TRBV4-1	many	TRBJ2-6	.	CASSQDLTGANVLTF
TRBV4-1	many	TRBJ2-5	.	CASSQEQTRQETQYF
TRBV29-1	.	TRBJ1-1	TRBD1	CSVTGGGGAFF
TRBV5-8	many	TRBJ1-2	.	CASSLAGPIYGYTF
TRBV7-3	.	TRBJ2-3	.	CASSTGGGMYTDTQYF
TRBV20-1	many	TRBJ1-1	.	CSARDFRRDEAFF
TRBV12-3/TRBV12-4	.	TRBJ2-7	TRBD1	CASSPYFDREFFYEQYF
TRBV25-1	many	TRBJ2-5	TRBD2	CASSASGAQYF
TRBV5-8	.	TRBJ1-4	TRBD1	CASSLPQGVANEKLFF
TRBV2	.	TRBJ1-4	TRBD1	CASRMGGQGVKLFF
TRBV24-1	.	.	.	CATSDQGLHEQFF
TRBV20-1	.	TRBJ2-2	.	CSAKRAGELFF
TRBV2	.	TRBJ2-5	TRBD2	CASIGPGTSGRGPQETQYF
TRBV10-3	.	TRBJ1-5	.	CAISERGQPQHF
TRBV12-3/TRBV12-4	.	TRBJ2-3	.	CASSIAGTPDTQYF
TRBV7-8	many	TRBJ1-5	.	CASSLNSNQPQHF
TRBV2	many	TRBJ1-1	TRBD1	CASSEGTTGRTEAFF
TRBV29-1	.	TRBJ2-7	.	CSVENWGHSYEQYF
TRBV4-2	.	TRBJ1-6	.	CASSSPGDSPLHF
TRBV12-3/TRBV12-4	.	TRBJ2-2	TRBD2	CASTPGGGRLFDGELFF
TRBV28	few	TRBJ1-6	.	CASSRDTNSPLHF
TRBV7-8	.	TRBJ2-7	TRBD2	CASSETSGGAGEQYF
TRBV7-9	many	TRBJ1-1	.	CASSSGQLNTEAFF
TRBV6-1	.	TRBJ1-2	TRBD1	CASSDATGGAFGYTF
TRBV2	many	TRBJ2-6	TRBD1	CASSTNRDRGVSGANVLTF
TRBV10-3	.	TRBJ2-7	.	CASSDRDRIIYEQYF
TRBV5-1	many	TRBJ2-5	TRBD2	CASSYGTNQETQYF
TRBV9	.	TRBJ1-6	.	CASSVAGNSSPLHF
TRBV20-1	few	TRBJ1-2	TRBD1	CSAWTGEGYTF
TRBV6-6	.	TRBJ1-6	.	CASSAGHRVEYSPLHF
TRBV15	.	TRBJ2-1	TRBD2	CATKTDASPTSGPYNEQFF
TRBV12-3/TRBV12-4	once	TRBJ1-2	TRBD1	CASRGQGIWDGYTF
TRBV29-1	.	TRBJ2-6	TRBD1	CSVVSGQGPGANVLTF
TRBV19	many	TRBJ1-5	.	CASSIDLRLQPQHF
TRBV4-1	many	TRBJ1-2	.	CASSQLTGYGYTF
TRBV7-8	.	TRBJ1-5	TRBD1	CASSLGRRGHQPQHF
TRBV2	few	TRBJ2-2	.	CASSDRILANTGELFF
TRBV2	many	TRBJ1-2	.	CASSEWGSGDGYTF
TRBV7-2	few	TRBJ1-6	TRBD1	CASSWGQFYNSPLHF
TRBV6-1	many	TRBJ1-4	.	CASADSPTTNEKLFF
TRBV7-9	many	TRBJ1-1	.	CASSLSEMNTEAFF
TRBV10-2	many	TRBJ1-2	.	CASSEAGLNYGYTF
TRBV7-8	.	TRBJ2-5	.	CASSLDGNQPQYF
TRBV6-2/TRBV6-3	.	TRBJ2-7	.	CASSYDMATTYEQYF
TRBV7-6	many	TRBJ2-2	.	CASSFRQHTGELFF
TRBV28	few	TRBJ2-7	.	CASSADNIEQYF
TRBV20-1	.	.	TRBD2	CSAAGLANNEQFF
TRBV2	few	TRBJ2-3	TRBD1	CASRATGVDTQYF
TRBV24-1	many	TRBJ1-1	TRBD1	CATTDRSRMNTEAFF
TRBV12-3/TRBV12-4	.	TRBJ1-1	.	CASRDTGTKVMNTEAFF
TRBV7-8	.	TRBJ2-7	.	CASSLTAGYEQYF
TRBV7-6	few	TRBJ1-5	TRBD1	CASSRTGGMDQPQHF
TRBV24-1	few	TRBJ2-2	TRBD2	CATSGSGGRTGELFF
TRBV25-1	.	TRBJ2-7	.	CASSELGPTYEQYF